This is a list of T cell receptor beta chains from one sample in a study of cytomegalovirus exposure and HLA in healthy donors. Assay: immunoSEQ multiplex PCR; the TCRdb copy retains only in-frame clones and omits some. This listing includes tens of thousands of clones. Sequencing was done on a sample of PBMCs. The origin of the receptors is a man aged 45-65 years in good health and CMV-seronegative. Each CDR3 is given with its conserved first and last residue. D genes are given only for firm matches.

J gene: TRBJ1-3; V gene: TRBV15; D gene: NA; CDR3 DNA: TGTGCCACCAGCAGAGACAGGGCTGGAAACACCATATATTTT; CDR3 protein: CATSRDRAGNTIYF
J gene: TRBJ1-1; V gene: TRBV7-9; D gene: NA; CDR3 DNA: TGTGCCAGCAGCTTACCGGACACGACAGCAATGAACACTGAAGCTTTCTTT; CDR3 protein: CASSLPDTTAMNTEAFF
J gene: TRBJ1-5; V gene: TRBV5-6; D gene: TRBD1; CDR3 DNA: TGTGCCAGCAGCTTGTCTGACAGGGCCGGTCAGCCCCAGCATTTT; CDR3 protein: CASSLSDRAGQPQHF
J gene: TRBJ2-1; V gene: TRBV7-3; D gene: NA; CDR3 DNA: TGTGCCAGCAGCTTGGCGGGCCCCTACAATGAGCAGTTCTTC; CDR3 protein: CASSLAGPYNEQFF
J gene: TRBJ2-1; V gene: TRBV29-1; D gene: TRBD1; CDR3 DNA: TGCAGCGGCTGGACAGGGGTGGAGTTCTTC; CDR3 protein: CSGWTGVEFF
J gene: TRBJ1-2; V gene: TRBV7-8; D gene: NA; CDR3 DNA: TGTGCCAGCAGCTTCGGCAGGGGAGATGGCTACACCTTC; CDR3 protein: CASSFGRGDGYTF
J gene: TRBJ2-1; V gene: TRBV9; D gene: TRBD2; CDR3 DNA: TGTGCCAGCAGCGTCCCCGAGCGGGGGGGCCTCAATGAGCAGTTCTTC; CDR3 protein: CASSVPERGGLNEQFF
J gene: TRBJ2-1; V gene: TRBV30; D gene: NA; CDR3 DNA: TGTGCCTGGAGTGTAAGGCAGGACAGGCAGTTCTTC; CDR3 protein: CAWSVRQDRQFF
J gene: TRBJ2-7; V gene: TRBV28; D gene: NA; CDR3 DNA: TGTGCCAGCAGTTTACCCCCGACACGGTCAGTTGATCCCTACGAGCAGTACTTC; CDR3 protein: CASSLPPTRSVDPYEQYF
J gene: TRBJ2-5; V gene: TRBV9; D gene: NA; CDR3 DNA: TGTGCCAGCAGCGGGAGATTCCAAGAGACCCAGTACTTC; CDR3 protein: CASSGRFQETQYF
J gene: TRBJ1-4; V gene: TRBV7-3; D gene: NA; CDR3 DNA: TGTGCCAGCAGCTTAACCCGGTATGAAAAACTGTTTTTT; CDR3 protein: CASSLTRYEKLFF